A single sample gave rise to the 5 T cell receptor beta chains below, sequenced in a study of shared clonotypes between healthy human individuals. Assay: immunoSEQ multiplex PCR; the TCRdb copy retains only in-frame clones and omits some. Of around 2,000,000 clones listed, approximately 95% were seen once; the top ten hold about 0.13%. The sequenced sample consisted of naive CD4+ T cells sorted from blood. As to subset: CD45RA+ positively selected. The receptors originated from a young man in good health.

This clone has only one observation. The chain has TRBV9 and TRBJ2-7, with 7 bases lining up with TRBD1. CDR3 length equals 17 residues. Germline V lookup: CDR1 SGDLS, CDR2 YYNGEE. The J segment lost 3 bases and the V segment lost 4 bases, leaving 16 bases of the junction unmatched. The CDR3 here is CASSPYHDREPDYEQYF. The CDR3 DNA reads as TGTGCCAGCAGCCCTTACCATGACAGGGAACCAGACTACGAGCAGTACTTC.

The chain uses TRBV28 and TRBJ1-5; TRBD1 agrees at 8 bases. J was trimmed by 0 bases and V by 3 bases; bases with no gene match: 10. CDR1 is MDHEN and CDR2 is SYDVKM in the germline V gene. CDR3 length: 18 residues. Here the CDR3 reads CASSFTRTGLNSNQPQHF. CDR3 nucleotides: TGTGCCAGCAGTTTTACCCGGACAGGGCTGAATAGCAATCAGCCCCAGCATTTT. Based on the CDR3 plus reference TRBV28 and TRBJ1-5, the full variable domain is DVKVTQSSRYLVKRTGEKVFLECVQDMDHENMFWYRQDPGLGLRLIYFSYDVKMKEKGDIPEGYSVSREKKERFSLILESASTNQTSMYLCASSFTRTGLNSNQPQHFGDGTRLSIL.

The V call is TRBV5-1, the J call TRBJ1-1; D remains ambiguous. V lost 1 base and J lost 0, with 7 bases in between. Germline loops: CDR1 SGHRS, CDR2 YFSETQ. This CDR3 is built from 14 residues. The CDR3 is CASSLQQMNTEAFF. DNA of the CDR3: TGCGCCAGCAGCTTGCAACAGATGAACACTGAAGCTTTCTTT.

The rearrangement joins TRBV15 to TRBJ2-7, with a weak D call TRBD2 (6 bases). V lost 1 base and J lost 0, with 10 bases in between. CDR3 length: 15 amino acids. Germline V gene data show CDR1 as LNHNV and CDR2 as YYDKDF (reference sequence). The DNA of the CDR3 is TGTGCCACCAGCAGAGTGGGTAGCGGCTCCTACGAGCAGTACTTC. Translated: CATSRVGSGSYEQYF.

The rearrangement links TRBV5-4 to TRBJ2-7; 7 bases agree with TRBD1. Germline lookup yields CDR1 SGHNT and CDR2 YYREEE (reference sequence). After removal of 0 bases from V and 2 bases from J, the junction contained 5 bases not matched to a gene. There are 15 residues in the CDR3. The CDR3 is CASSLDPGTAYEQYF. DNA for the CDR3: TGTGCCAGCAGCTTGGACCCCGGGACAGCCTACGAGCAGTACTTC.